Below, 28 T cell receptor beta chains from the same sample are listed, as sequenced in a study of T-cell reconstitution after alpha-beta-depleted transplantation in children. A TCRbeta library incorporating unique molecular identifiers was prepared. TCRdb ran MiXCR on the PCR reads and lists one entry per CDR3 protein. This table has a few hundred thousand distinct CDR3 sequences, around 10% appearing once. This material consisted of PBMCs from the stem cell graft donor, taken from the stem cell graft. The source of these receptors is a human donor who donated a stem cell graft to a child with acute lymphoblastic leukemia.

This clonotype occurred a few times. The CDR3, as DNA: TGCAGCGTGCCACACCCGGGACTAGCGGGAGACGAGCAGTACTTC. Its protein product is CSVPHPGLAGDEQYF. The chain joins TRBV29-1 to TRBJ2-7; the match to TRBD2 covers 14 bases. CDR1 is SQVTM and CDR2 is ANQGSEA in the germline V gene. The CDR3 contains 15 residues. J gave up 5 bases and V 6 bases, and 9 bases lay outside the gene matches.

The J gene is TRBJ2-7, the V gene TRBV5-1, with a tentative D call TRBD2 (6 bases). CDR3 length: 16 residues. Germline values: CDR1 SGHRS, CDR2 YFSETQ. V gave up 1 base and J gave up 0 bases, with 14 bases separating them. DNA of the CDR3: TGCGCCAGCAGCTTGAGGGCGGGAAGGAGCTCCTACGAGCAGTACTTC. Encoded protein: CASSLRAGRSSYEQYF. Using reference TRBV5-1 and TRBJ2-7 for the parts outside the CDR3, the full variable domain is KAGVTQTPRYLIKTRGQQVTLSCSPISGHRSVSWYQQTPGQGLQFLFEYFSETQRNKGNFPGRFSGRQFSNSRSEMNVSTLELGDSALYLCASSLRAGRSSYEQYFGPGTRLTVT.

This clonotype was seen a few times. CDR3 coding DNA: TGTGCCATCAGTGAGCTAGAAAATGAGCAGTTCTTC. Its translation is CAISELENEQFF. The chain couples TRBV10-3 to TRBJ2-1; D gene uncertain. V gave up 2 bases and J gave up 7 bases, with 6 bases separating them. This CDR3 region has 12 residues. The germline V gene encodes CDR1 ENHRY and CDR2 SYGVKD.

The sample holds a few counts of this clonotype. The CDR3 protein is CASGQGTGLYEQYF. In nucleotides, the CDR3 is TGTGCCAGCGGTCAGGGGACAGGCCTCTACGAGCAGTACTTC. This rearrangement joins TRBV5-6 to TRBJ2-7; TRBD1 aligns across 8 bases. V trimming: 7 bases; J trimming: 3 bases; junction bases outside the gene matches: 9. Germline values: CDR1 SGHDT, CDR2 YYEEEE. The CDR3 has 14 amino acids.

CDR3 nucleotide sequence: TGCAGTGCTAGACCGGACAGGGGGCTCATCTACGAGCAGTACTTC. Translation: CSARPDRGLIYEQYF. The chain has TRBV20-1 and TRBJ2-7, with TRBD1 matching over 11 bases. Per the germline V gene, CDR1 is DFQATT and CDR2 is SNEGSKA (reference sequence). The CDR3 spans 15 residues. V lost 2 bases and J lost 3; bases outside the gene matches: 6.

The table lists this clonotype with many counts. The CDR3 DNA follows: TGCGCCAGCAGCCAAGGTCTAGCTAGGGCAGATACGCAGTATTTT. Its protein product is CASSQGLARADTQYF. The J gene is TRBJ2-3, the V gene TRBV4-3, with TRBD2 as a possible D gene (5 bases). This CDR3 comprises 15 residues. Trimming stripped 1 base from V and 4 bases from J, with 12 bases between. Per germline, CDR1 LGHNA and CDR2 YSLEER.

The V gene is TRBV7-2, the J gene TRBJ2-1, with D perhaps matching TRBD1 (6 bases). Germline V gene data show CDR1 as SGHTA and CDR2 as FQGNSA. V was cut by 5 bases and J by 8 bases, with 22 bases left in between. This CDR3 is built from 16 residues. CDR3 amino acids: CASSRDIRAHRDEQFF. The DNA for the CDR3 is TGTGCCAGCAGCAGGGACATCCGGGCCCATCGGGATGAGCAGTTCTTC.

This clonotype has at least ten counts. This chain uses TRBV5-5 with TRBJ2-7; D call uncertain. The CDR3 is 13 residues long. In germline, CDR1 is SGHKS, CDR2 YYEKEE (reference sequence). Trimming removed 2 bases at V and 2 bases at J, with 8 bases between. DNA for the CDR3: TGTGCCAGCAGCTTAGACATCGCCTACGAGCAGTACTTC. This sequence encodes CASSLDIAYEQYF.

The V and J genes are TRBV7-2 and TRBJ2-7, with TRBD2 identical over 10 bases. Germline values: CDR1 SGHTA, CDR2 FQGNSA. The CDR3 is 16 amino acids. J gave up 5 bases and V 2 bases, and 9 bases lay outside the gene matches. The CDR3 sequence: CASSLSPSGSINEQYF. DNA of the CDR3: TGTGCCAGCAGCTTAAGCCCTAGCGGGAGTATCAACGAGCAGTACTTC.

This chain joins TRBV6-1 and TRBJ1-4, with TRBD1 matching over 7 bases. Germline-derived CDR1 and CDR2 are MNHNS and SASEGT. The V gene end was trimmed by 5 bases and the J gene end by 7 bases; junction bases not matched to a gene: 7. This CDR3 comprises 14 residues. The CDR3 DNA is TGTGCCAGCAGTACAGGGGCCCCCAGTGAAAAACTGTTTTTT. Translating it yields CASSTGAPSEKLFF.

V gene TRBV24-1 combines with J gene TRBJ2-1, with 10 bases that match TRBD2. V lost 9 bases, J lost 4 bases, and 17 bases stayed unmatched. The CDR3 spans 18 residues. The germline gives CDR1 KGHDR, CDR2 SFDVKD. Here the CDR3 reads CATAAITQREGGYNEQFF. CDR3 DNA: TGTGCCACCGCCGCGATCACTCAGCGGGAGGGGGGTTACAATGAGCAGTTCTTC.

At least ten counts were recorded for this clonotype. The chain joins TRBV29-1 to TRBJ2-1; 10 nucleotides line up with TRBD2. The CDR3 covers 13 residues. CDR1 is SQVTM and CDR2 is ANQGSEA in the germline V gene. The junction had 7 bases not matched to a gene; V was cut back by 5 bases and J by 9 bases. The CDR3 loop is CSVMLAGVIEQFF. The CDR3 nucleotides are TGCAGCGTTATGCTAGCGGGAGTCATTGAGCAGTTCTTC.

The genes are TRBV10-3 and TRBJ1-1, with D perhaps TRBD1 (5 bases). Germline CDR1 is ENHRY and CDR2 is SYGVKD. This CDR3 is 14 amino acids long. The V end was cut by 3 bases, the J end by 1 base, with 9 bases between. The CDR3 reads CAISDSQGNTEAFF. CDR3 nucleotide sequence: TGTGCCATCAGTGATTCTCAGGGGAACACTGAAGCTTTCTTT.

This clonotype was observed a handful of times. This chain connects TRBV5-5 to TRBJ2-1, with D perhaps assigned TRBD1 or TRBD2 (5 bases each). Germline V gene sequence: CDR1 SGHKS, CDR2 YYEKEE (reference sequence). This CDR3 has 15 residues. Between the trimmed V and J ends, which lost 6 bases and 4 bases, there was a span of 17 bases. The CDR3 protein is CASTGGTTYYNEQFF. CDR3 in DNA: TGTGCCAGCACTGGGGGAACCACCTATTACAATGAGCAGTTCTTC.

The V call is TRBV29-1, the J call TRBJ2-7; no clear D gene. This CDR3 comprises 13 residues. V lost 6 bases, J lost 5 bases, and 17 bases lay in between. Germline assignment: CDR1 SQVTM and CDR2 ANQGSEA. The CDR3 region is CSVGTLRPDEQYF. In DNA, the CDR3 is TGCAGCGTCGGAACCCTTAGACCCGACGAGCAGTACTTC.

This clonotype was seen a few times. This chain links TRBV27 with TRBJ1-5; 10 nucleotides match TRBD1. Germline CDR1 is MNHEY and CDR2 is SMNVEV (reference sequence). The V segment lost 5 bases and the J segment 2 bases; nucleotides outside the gene matches: 6. The CDR3 length is 16 residues. CDR3 sequence: CASSQGQGIGNQPQHF. DNA of the CDR3: TGTGCCAGCAGTCAGGGACAGGGGATCGGCAATCAGCCCCAGCATTTT.

This clonotype has a handful of counts. This chain connects TRBV3-1 to TRBJ2-7; 9 bases match TRBD1. CDR1 LGHDT and CDR2 YNNKEL come from the germline V gene (reference sequence). The CDR3 extends over 15 amino acids. The J segment lost 3 bases and the V segment lost 3 bases, leaving 6 bases of the junction unmatched. The CDR3 DNA follows: TGTGCCAGCAGCCATGAAGGGACAGGGCACTACGAGCAGTACTTC. This translates into CASSHEGTGHYEQYF.

In its sample, this clonotype was seen a few times. The genes are TRBV29-1 and TRBJ1-6; D remains unclear. Trimming stripped 4 bases from V and 5 bases from J, with 12 bases between. There are 14 residues in the CDR3. Germline CDR1 and CDR2: SQVTM and ANQGSEA. In DNA form, the CDR3 reads TGCAGCGTTGCTCTTCGGGAGGATAATTCACCCCTCCACTTT. It translates to CSVALREDNSPLHF.

This chain connects TRBV4-2 to TRBJ2-7; 11 nucleotides align to TRBD2. J lost 2 bases, V lost 0 bases, and 6 bases had no gene match. Germline V gene sequence: CDR1 LGHNA, CDR2 YNFKEQ. The CDR3 has 17 residues. The CDR3 DNA reads TGTGCCAGCAGCCAAGATAAACGGGGACTAGCGGCCTACGAGCAGTACTTC. This encodes CASSQDKRGLAAYEQYF.

This clonotype was seen ten or more times. The V call is TRBV5-1, the J call TRBJ2-3; D perhaps matches TRBD1 (5 bases). Trimming removed 0 bases from V and 2 bases from J, with 10 bases in between. The CDR3 covers 15 residues. CDR1 SGHRS and CDR2 YFSETQ come from the germline V gene. This CDR3 reads CASSLEGRYTDTQYF. The CDR3 DNA follows: TGCGCCAGCAGCTTGGAGGGGCGGTACACAGATACGCAGTATTTT.

This clonotype was detected only a few times. This rearrangement joins TRBV2 to TRBJ1-4, with TRBD1 as a possible D gene (6 bases). V lost 10 bases, J lost 0 bases, and 15 bases lay in between. Per germline, CDR1 SNHLY and CDR2 FYNNEI. This CDR3 region has 15 residues. CDR3 region: CATLTGLATNEKLFF. CDR3 bases: TGTGCCACACTGACAGGACTAGCAACTAATGAAAAACTGTTTTTT.

This clonotype was seen repeatedly, ten times or more. The J gene is TRBJ1-4, the V gene TRBV29-1; TRBD1 might be the D (5 bases). Trimming stripped 6 bases from V and 4 bases from J, with 18 bases between. The CDR3 runs to 15 residues. Germline-derived CDR1 and CDR2 are SQVTM and ANQGSEA. CDR3 sequence: CSVDLTGYGNEKLFF. DNA for the CDR3: TGCAGCGTAGACCTCACAGGATACGGTAATGAAAAACTGTTTTTT. The entire variable domain, with the rest obtained from reference TRBV29-1 and TRBJ1-4, is as follows: SAVISQKPSRDICQRGTSLTIQCQVDSQVTMMFWYRQQPGQSLTLIATANQGSEATYESGFVIDKFPISRPNLTFSTLTVSNMSPEDSSIYLCSVDLTGYGNEKLFFGSGTQLSVL.

This clonotype was detected ten times or more. This chain uses TRBV28 with TRBJ2-3; D could derive from TRBD1 or TRBD2 (5 bases each). The CDR3 length is 14 residues. Germline V lookup: CDR1 MDHEN, CDR2 SYDVKM. Trimming pared 8 bases from V and 2 bases from J, leaving 14 bases between. The CDR3 region has the DNA TGTGCCAGCCGCTCGGGGCTCCTCACAGATACGCAGTATTTT. This codes for CASRSGLLTDTQYF.

This clonotype was seen repeatedly, ten times or more. The CDR3 spells CASSLDAAYEQYF. The CDR3 DNA reads TGTGCCAGCAGCTTGGATGCAGCCTACGAGCAGTACTTC. The genes are TRBV5-5 and TRBJ2-7; D call uncertain. Trimming took 0 bases from V and 2 from J, leaving 6 bases between them. Germline assignment: CDR1 SGHKS and CDR2 YYEKEE (reference sequence). CDR3 length: 13 amino acids.

This clonotype was counted at least ten times. This rearrangement joins TRBV9 to TRBJ2-5; D remains unclear. The CDR3 loop spans 14 amino acids. Germline values: CDR1 SGDLS, CDR2 YYNGEE. The ends were cut back, 3 bases at V and 5 bases at J, with 14 bases in the middle. The DNA of the CDR3 is TGTGCCAGCAGCGGAACAGAGAATACGGAGACCCAGTACTTC. Amino acid sequence: CASSGTENTETQYF.

The gene calls are TRBV7-3 and TRBJ2-5; D uncertain. The V and J ends lost 5 bases and 6 bases respectively, with 13 bases between them. The V gene's germline CDR1 is SGHTA and CDR2 FQGTGA. The CDR3 is made up of 13 amino acids. The CDR3 DNA reads as TGTGCCAGCAGCCCTGCCCCGGAGAAGACCCAGTACTTC. Translation: CASSPAPEKTQYF.

This clonotype was seen at least ten times. V and J are TRBV7-3 and TRBJ2-1; TRBD1 might be the D (6 bases). Germline CDR1 SGHTA, CDR2 FQGTGA. V gave up 5 bases and J gave up 4 bases, with 9 bases separating them. The CDR3 sequence is 13 residues long. In DNA, the CDR3 is TGTGCCAGCAGCCACGGACAGTACAATGAGCAGTTCTTC. Translation: CASSHGQYNEQFF.

This clonotype turned up a few times. The chain joins TRBV4-2 to TRBJ1-1; possibly TRBD1 for D (5 bases). This CDR3 has 15 residues. Trimming took off 1 base at V and 0 bases at J, with 9 bases between the two ends. Germline V lookup: CDR1 LGHNA, CDR2 YNFKEQ. The CDR3 loop reads CASSQARGVNTEAFF. The DNA for the CDR3 is TGTGCCAGCAGCCAAGCTAGGGGAGTGAACACTGAAGCTTTCTTT.